This T cell receptor beta chain was profiled in a study of regulatory T cells in long-lasting Graves disease. In the study overall: Duration of antithyroid drug therapy among newly diagnosed Graves' patients was under 3 months.

Time point noted: newly diagnosed GD, antithyroid drugs for less than 3 months. PBMCs provided the RNA from which the TCR library was made. Patient provenance is recorded as an endocrinology department in Xi'an, China. Combining iRepertoire HTBI primers with Arm-PCR of CDR3 regions, the authors built TCR beta libraries. TCRdb fed the multiplex PCR reads into MiXCR, producing one record per CDR3 protein. The table records some 250,000 distinct CDR3 sequences, around 20% of them present only once. This clonotype appeared many times. Sequencing used peripheral blood mononuclear cells (PBMCs), obtained at new diagnosis, from a patient treated with antithyroid drugs. The sequence was collected from a female donor with Graves disease.

CDR3: CASSQRGFSYGYTF. DNA of the CDR3: TGTGCCAGCAGCCAACGGGGATTCTCCTATGGCTACACCTTC. The chain recombines TRBV3-1 with TRBJ1-2; unclear D gene. The V gene's germline CDR1 is LGHDT and CDR2 YNNKEL (reference sequence). Trimming shortened V by 2 bases and J by 4 bases, and 11 bases separated the two germline ends. The CDR3 is 14 amino acids. Full variable domain (remainder filled in from reference TRBV3-1 and TRBJ1-2): DTAVSQTPKYLVTQMGNDKSIKCEQNLGHDTMYWYKQDSKKFLKIMFSYNNKELIINETVPNRFSPKSPDKAHLNLHINSLELGDSAVYFCASSQRGFSYGYTFGSGTRLTVV.